This TCR beta chain comes out of a study of beta chain features in type 1 diabetes. Study results and limitations: All four CD4+ subsets from Type 1 diabetes patients carried moderately but significantly shorter TCRB CDR3s.

Expressed TCRB transcripts were sequenced after all isolated RNA was converted to cDNA. Sequencing was performed with immunoSEQ multiplex PCR; in TCRdb, only in-frame clones are kept and a portion is missing. Here the sample spans roughly 340,000 clones, around an eighth being singletons. This clone came up a few times. The antigen is undetermined. Trimming removed 5 bases at V and 8 bases at J, with 22 bases between. The CDR3 has 16 residues. Germline values: CDR1 SGHTA, CDR2 FQGTGA. The rearrangement uses TRBV7-3 and TRBJ2-1; D possibly corresponds to TRBD2 (6 bases). The specimen was naive CD4+ T cells from blood. This sequence was found in a woman under 30 with type 1 diabetes. CDR3 DNA: TGTGCCAGCAGCCGTGGGGGACTTTCTTCTAGCCATGAGCAGTTCTTC. Its protein product is CASSRGGLSSSHEQFF. Full variable domain (remainder filled in from reference TRBV7-3 and TRBJ2-1): GAGVSQTPSNKVTEKGKYVELRCDPISGHTALYWYRQSLGQGPEFLIYFQGTGAADDSGLPNDRFFAVRPEGSVSTLKIQRTERGDSAVYLCASSRGGLSSSHEQFFGPGTRLTVL.